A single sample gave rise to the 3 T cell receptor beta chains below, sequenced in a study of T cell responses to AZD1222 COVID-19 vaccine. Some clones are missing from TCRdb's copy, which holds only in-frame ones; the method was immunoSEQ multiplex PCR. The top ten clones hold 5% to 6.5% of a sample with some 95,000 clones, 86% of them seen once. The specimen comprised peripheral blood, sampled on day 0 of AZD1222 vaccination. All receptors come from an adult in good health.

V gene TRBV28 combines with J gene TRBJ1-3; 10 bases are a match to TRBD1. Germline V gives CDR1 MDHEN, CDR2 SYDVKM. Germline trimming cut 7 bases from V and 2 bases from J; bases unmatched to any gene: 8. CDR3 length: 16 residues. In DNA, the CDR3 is TGTGCCAGCACCCGAGGGGGGACAGGGGCTGGAAACACCATATATTTT. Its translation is CASTRGGTGAGNTIYF.

The CDR3 DNA sequence: TGTGCCAGCTCTCTTTTGGGGTCGGTCTACAATGAGCAGTTCTTC. Its protein product is CASSLLGSVYNEQFF. V usage is TRBV7-2 and J usage is TRBJ2-1; D is unclear. CDR1 is SGHTA and CDR2 is FQGNSA in the germline V gene. The CDR3 has 15 residues. V dropped 8 bases and J dropped 3 bases, with 17 bases sitting between them.

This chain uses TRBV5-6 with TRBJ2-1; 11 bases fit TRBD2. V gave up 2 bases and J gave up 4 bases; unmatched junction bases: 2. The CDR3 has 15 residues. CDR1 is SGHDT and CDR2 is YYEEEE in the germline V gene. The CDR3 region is CASSFGTSGYNEQFF. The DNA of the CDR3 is TGTGCCAGCAGCTTCGGGACTAGCGGATACAATGAGCAGTTCTTC.